This T cell receptor (beta chain) was captured in a study of immune cell composition in non-small cell lung cancer. Study results and caveats: Lung squamous cell carcinoma tumours had significantly higher top 10 clone scores and productive clonality than lung adenocarcinoma. No significant correlation existed between pack-years smoked and tumour clonality. Clones >0.5% enriched in tumour were rarer in adenocarcinoma (roughly 33%) than squamous (around 75%). Overall clonality, unlike maximal tumour-associated clone frequency, did not predict TIL reactivity.

This CDR3 region has 15 residues. Germline V gives CDR1 SGDLS, CDR2 YYNGEE. The V segment lost 4 bases and the J segment 8 bases; nucleotides outside the gene matches: 9. Comment on this clone: The target antigen is unknown.

Using immunoSEQ multiplex PCR, the repertoire was profiled, and TCRdb retains in-frame clones only, with some absent. In the table there are 13,000 or so clones, around three quarters of which are singletons. The receptor was derived from a human donor with non-small cell lung cancer. The V call is TRBV9, the J call TRBJ2-1, with 10 bases identical to TRBD2. The sequenced sample was lung tumor tissue. The CDR3 loop is CASSPGVAGGHEQFF. The CDR3 DNA reads as TGTGCCAGCAGCCCCGGGGTAGCGGGGGGCCATGAGCAGTTCTTC.